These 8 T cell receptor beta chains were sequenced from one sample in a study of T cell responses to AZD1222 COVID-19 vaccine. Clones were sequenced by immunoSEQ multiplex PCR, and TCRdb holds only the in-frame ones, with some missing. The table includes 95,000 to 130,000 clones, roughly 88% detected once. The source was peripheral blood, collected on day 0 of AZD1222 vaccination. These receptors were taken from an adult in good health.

CDR3 DNA sequence: TGTGCCAGCAGCCTCCCTACAGGGGTTGCCGGCTACACCTTC. Translation: CASSLPTGVAGYTF. The genes are TRBV7-9 and TRBJ1-2; 7 positions match TRBD1. The germline CDR1 and CDR2 sequences are SEHNR and FQNEAQ (reference sequence). The CDR3 runs to 14 residues. Trimming took 5 bases from V and 8 from J; bases not matched to a gene: 11.

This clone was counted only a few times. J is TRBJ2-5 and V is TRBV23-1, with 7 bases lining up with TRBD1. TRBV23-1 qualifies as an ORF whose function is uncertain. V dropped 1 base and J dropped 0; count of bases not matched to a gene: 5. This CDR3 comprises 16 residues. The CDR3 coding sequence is TGCGCCAGCAGTCAATTCAAACAGGGGTACCAAGAGACCCAGTACTTC. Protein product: CASSQFKQGYQETQYF.

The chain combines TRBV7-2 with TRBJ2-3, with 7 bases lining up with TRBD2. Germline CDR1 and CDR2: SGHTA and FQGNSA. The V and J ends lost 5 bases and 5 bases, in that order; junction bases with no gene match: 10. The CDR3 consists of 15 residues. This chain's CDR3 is CASSLSRTRLDTQYF. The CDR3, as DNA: TGTGCCAGCAGCCTAAGTCGGACTAGATTAGATACGCAGTATTTT. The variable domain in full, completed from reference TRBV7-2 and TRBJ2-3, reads GAGVSQSPSNKVTEKGKDVELRCDPISGHTALYWYRQSLGQGLEFLIYFQGNSAPDKSGLPSDRFSAERTGGSVSTLTIQRTQQEDSAVYLCASSLSRTRLDTQYFGPGTRLTVL.

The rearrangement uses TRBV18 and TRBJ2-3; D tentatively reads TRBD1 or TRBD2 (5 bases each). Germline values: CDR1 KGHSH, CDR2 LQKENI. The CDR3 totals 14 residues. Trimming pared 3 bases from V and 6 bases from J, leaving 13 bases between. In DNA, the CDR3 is TGTGCCAGCTCACCGCCGAGGGGCGTCGATACGCAGTATTTT. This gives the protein CASSPPRGVDTQYF. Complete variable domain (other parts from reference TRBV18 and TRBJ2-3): NAGVMQNPRHLVRRRGQEARLRCSPMKGHSHVYWYRQLPEEGLKFMVYLQKENIIDESGMPKERFSAEFPKEGPSILRIQQVVRGDSAAYFCASSPPRGVDTQYFGPGTRLTVL.

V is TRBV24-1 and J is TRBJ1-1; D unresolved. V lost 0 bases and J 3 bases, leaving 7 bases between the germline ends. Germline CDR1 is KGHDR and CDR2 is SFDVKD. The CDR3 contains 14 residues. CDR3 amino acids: CATSDLSRDTEAFF. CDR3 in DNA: TGTGCCACCAGTGATTTGTCACGGGACACTGAAGCTTTCTTT.

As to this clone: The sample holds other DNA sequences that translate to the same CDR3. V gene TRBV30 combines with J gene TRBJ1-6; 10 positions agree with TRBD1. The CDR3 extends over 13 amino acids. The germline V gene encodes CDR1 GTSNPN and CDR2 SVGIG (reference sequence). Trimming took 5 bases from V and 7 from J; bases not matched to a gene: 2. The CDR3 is CAWSGQGNSPLHF. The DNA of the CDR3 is TGTGCCTGGTCGGGACAGGGGAATTCACCCCTCCACTTT.

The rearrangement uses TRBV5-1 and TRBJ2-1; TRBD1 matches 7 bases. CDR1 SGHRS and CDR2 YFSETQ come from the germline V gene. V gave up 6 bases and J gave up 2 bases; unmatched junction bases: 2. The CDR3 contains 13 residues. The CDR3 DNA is TGCGCCAGCACTACAGGGGCCTACAATGAGCAGTTCTTC. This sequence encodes CASTTGAYNEQFF.

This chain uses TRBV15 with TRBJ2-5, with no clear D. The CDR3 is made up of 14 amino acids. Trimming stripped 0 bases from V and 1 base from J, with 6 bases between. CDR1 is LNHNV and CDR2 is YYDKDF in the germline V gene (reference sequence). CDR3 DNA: TGTGCCACCAGCAGAGACAGGTCCCAAGAGACCCAGTACTTC. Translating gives CATSRDRSQETQYF.